This T cell receptor beta chain was sequenced for a study of cytomegalovirus exposure and HLA in healthy donors. Repertoires were generated with immunoSEQ multiplex PCR, while TCRdb's copy carries only in-frame clones and drops some. Of 220,000 or so clones detected, around four fifths appear once; the ten largest clones hold around 5.6%. Trimming cost V 4 bases and J 1 base, with 11 bases left between them. The CDR3 covers 16 residues. Germline values: CDR1 LGHNA, CDR2 YNFKEQ. The source material was PBMCs. The chain uses TRBV4-2 and TRBJ2-6; possible D gene TRBD2, 5 bases. The sequence derives from a young woman in good health and CMV-seronegative. DNA for the CDR3: TGTGCCAGCAGCCCGACTGCGGGTTCTGGGGCCAACGTCCTGACTTTC. As protein: CASSPTAGSGANVLTF.